This TCR beta chain was profiled in a study of OX40 agonist ivuxolimab in advanced cancers. Study as a whole: Dose-escalation cases comprised hepatocellular carcinoma, melanoma, renal cell or head and neck cancer.

Here immunoSEQ multiplex PCR was the method, and the copy in TCRdb shows in-frame clones only, minus some. Of fewer than 80,000 clones in the sample, 70% to 90% were seen once. The V end was cut by 1 base, the J end by 5 bases, with 12 bases between. The CDR3 has 14 amino acids. Per germline, CDR1 SGHRS and CDR2 YFSETQ. The sampling schedule covered blood at baseline, cycle 4 day 1, and cycle 7 day 1. The chain carries TRBV5-1 and TRBJ2-5; maybe TRBD2 (6 bases). The clonotype was recovered from an adult with an advanced solid tumor such as melanoma, head and neck, liver or kidney cancer. This specimen was CD4+ or CD8+ T cells sorted from blood, taken in a trial of the OX40 agonist ivuxolimab. The CDR3 loop is CASSLTSRWETQYF. CDR3 DNA: TGCGCCAGCAGCTTGACTAGCAGGTGGGAGACCCAGTACTTC.